The source of this TCR beta chain is a study of T cells and Merkel cell carcinoma outcomes. Findings and caveats of the study: Reportedly, T-cell repertoire with density predicts Merkel cell carcinoma outcomes.

V shed 3 bases and J 9 bases; nucleotides not matched to a gene: 3. The CDR3 contains 13 residues. The germline CDR1 and CDR2 sequences are MNHEY and SMNVEV (reference sequence). Details on this clone: Its antigen is not identified.

The repertoire was sequenced with immunoSEQ multiplex PCR; TCRdb's copy has only in-frame clones and lacks some. The sample gives roughly 3,500 clones, about 92% of which show up once; under 2.5% is in the top ten. The sequence was collected from a human donor with Merkel cell carcinoma. The genes are TRBV27 and TRBJ2-1, with 9 bases matching TRBD2. The material sequenced was tumor tissue from Merkel cell carcinoma. The CDR3 region has the DNA TGTGCCAGCAGTTTTAGCGGGAGATCTGAGCAGTTCTTC. Amino acid sequence: CASSFSGRSEQFF.